The present TCR beta chain was sequenced within a study of brain metastases from non-small cell lung cancer. Sequencing was performed with immunoSEQ multiplex PCR; in TCRdb, only in-frame clones are kept and a portion is missing. Among around 4,000 clones listed, 90% were seen once. Regarding the study as a whole: T-cell infiltration was lower in brain metastases than primaries (P < 0.001). TCR repertoires overlapped largely between brain metastases and matched primaries. Expanded T-cell clones appeared in around 60% of brain metastases over primaries.

In regard to this clone: Its target is not known.

This CDR3 has 12 residues. V was cut by 2 bases and J by 7 bases, with 8 bases left in between. From germline, CDR1 is LGHDT and CDR2 YNNKEL (reference sequence). Sequencing used primary lung tumor tissue. This rearrangement joins TRBV3-1 (or the pseudogene TRBV3-2) to TRBJ1-2; D remains unclear. The receptor was isolated from a donor over 35 with non-small cell lung cancer. The chain's CDR3 is CASSQRGSGYTF. Written as DNA, the CDR3 is TGTGCCAGCAGCCAACGAGGATCTGGCTACACCTTC.